The rows below give T cell receptor beta chains drawn from one sample of a study of draining lymph node invasion in breast cancer. Using its own MiXCR run on the bulk RNA-seq reads, TCRdb lists one record per CDR3 protein. Of approximately 2,900 distinct CDR3 sequences listed, around 80% are singletons. The sequenced sample consisted of sorted memory CD4+ effector T cells from a lymph node. The receptors here all came from a female donor with luminal breast cancer. CDR3s include the opening cysteine and the closing phenylalanine or tryptophan. D genes are given only for firm matches. Clone size is not always given. Where it is, it says once, few, many or a class for expanded clones.

TRBJ2-3	-	TRBV13	-	TGTGCCAGCAGCCTGGATATAGGAGATACGCAGTATTTT	CASSLDIGDTQYF
TRBJ2-7	once	TRBV24-1	-	TGTGCCACCAGTCAACAGGGCTACGAGCAGTACTTC	CATSQQGYEQYF
TRBJ1-1	-	TRBV30	-	TGTGCCTGGGCTCCCCCGTCGGCCAACATCATGAACACTGAAGCTTTCTTT	CAWAPPSANIMNTEAFF
TRBJ2-5	-	TRBV19	TRBD2	TGTGCCAGTAGTATGCGGCTAGCGGGGGGCCCGGCGCAGTACTTC	CASSMRLAGGPAQYF
TRBJ2-1	-	TRBV20-1	TRBD2	TGCAGTGCTAGAACGGGACTAGCGGTCAATGAGCAGTTCTTC	CSARTGLAVNEQFF
TRBJ1-2	-	TRBV2	-	TGTGCCAGTTCTCCTCCGGACAGTAGCGACTACACCTTC	CASSPPDSSDYTF
TRBJ2-7	-	TRBV19	TRBD2	TGTGCCAGTAGTTCGGGACTATCCTTCAAGGAGCAGTACTTC	CASSSGLSFKEQYF
TRBJ2-7	once	TRBV18	TRBD1	TGTGCCAGCTCAGTAAACCCGGGACAGGGAAACCACGAGCAGTACTTC	CASSVNPGQGNHEQYF
TRBJ2-1	-	TRBV20-1	TRBD2	TGCAGTGCTAGGGCCTCTAGCGGGAGCCGCAATGAGCAGTTCTTC	CSARASSGSRNEQFF
TRBJ2-5	-	TRBV20-1	-	TGCAGCTTTCGGGCCCTAGAGACCCAGTACTTC	CSFRALETQYF
TRBJ2-1	few	TRBV29-1	-	TGCAGCGTTGCCCCCACTAGTAATGAGCAGTTCTTC	CSVAPTSNEQFF
TRBJ1-2	few	TRBV4-1	-	TGCGCCAGCAGCCAAGGCGGCGGGACGGTGAATGGCTACACCTTC	CASSQGGGTVNGYTF
TRBJ2-1	large	TRBV12-3/TRBV12-4	-	TGTGCCAGCAGTTTCGCAGGGGATGAGCAGTTCTTC	CASSFAGDEQFF
TRBJ2-2	few	TRBV7-2	-	TGTGCCAGCAGCTTGGATTACACCGGGGAGCTGTTTTTT	CASSLDYTGELFF
TRBJ2-5	-	TRBV6-5	-	TGTGCCAGCAGTTACGACACTCTAGCGTCGGAGACCCAGTACTTC	CASSYDTLASETQYF
TRBJ2-7	few	TRBV11-2	TRBD1	TGTGCCAGCAGCTTACAGGGGACAGGTTCCTACGAGCAGTACTTC	CASSLQGTGSYEQYF
TRBJ2-2	once	TRBV7-1	TRBD1	TGTGCCAGCAGAACAGGGGGCCGGACCGGGGAGCTGTTTTTT	CASRTGGRTGELFF
TRBJ1-6	few	TRBV7-8	TRBD1	TGTGCCAGCAGCTTACGGAGGACAGGGACGTCGGGTTCACCCCTCCACTTT	CASSLRRTGTSGSPLHF
TRBJ2-5	-	TRBV6-5	-	TGTGCCAGCAGTTATCAGAGCACAGGAGACCAAGAGACCCAGTACTTC	CASSYQSTGDQETQYF
TRBJ1-5	-	TRBV5-1	-	TGCGCCAGCAGCCCCCGGGACCCTAAATCCAATCAGCCCCAGCATTTT	CASSPRDPKSNQPQHF
TRBJ2-3	-	TRBV5-1	-	TGCGCCAGCAGCTTGGGGCTCACGAGGGGCACAGATACGCAGTATTTT	CASSLGLTRGTDTQYF
TRBJ1-1	-	TRBV5-1	-	TGCGCCAGCAGCTCGGCGACAGGGAACACTGAAGCTTTCTTT	CASSSATGNTEAFF
TRBJ2-3	-	TRBV7-2	TRBD2	TGTGCCAGCAGCTTAGGTAGCGGGAGGGTCGCAGATACGCAGTATTTT	CASSLGSGRVADTQYF
TRBJ1-2	-	TRBV5-6	TRBD1	TGTGCCAGCAGCTTGGGGAGGGGGCTGGCGGCCTATGGCTACACCTTC	CASSLGRGLAAYGYTF
TRBJ2-5	-	TRBV27	TRBD2	TGTGCCAGCAGTTTAGTAGCGGGGGGGCTACAGACCCAGTACTTC	CASSLVAGGLQTQYF
TRBJ2-2	-	TRBV5-1	-	TGCGCCAGCAGCTTGGACCAGAACACCGGGGAGCTGTTTTTT	CASSLDQNTGELFF
TRBJ2-6	once	TRBV11-2	-	TGTGCCAGCAGCTTAGGGTATCCCTCTGGGGCCAACGTCCTGACTTTC	CASSLGYPSGANVLTF
TRBJ1-1	-	TRBV5-1	-	TGCGCCAGCAGCTTGGATAGAGCTTCTAGAGGGGCTGAAGCTTTCTTT	CASSLDRASRGAEAFF
TRBJ1-6	few	TRBV7-9	-	TGTGCCAGCAGCTTAGGGCTGGGGCAGGCGAGTTCACCCCTCCACTTT	CASSLGLGQASSPLHF
TRBJ2-6	-	TRBV6-5	-	TGTGCCAGCAGTTTGATTCCCCTCCGAGGGGGGGCCAACGTCCTGACTTTC	CASSLIPLRGGANVLTF
TRBJ1-2	-	TRBV20-1	-	TGCAGTACAAAGGTTCGAACCTACAACTATGGCTACACCTTC	CSTKVRTYNYGYTF
TRBJ2-5	-	TRBV12-3/TRBV12-4	-	TGTGCCAGCAGTTTTGTCCAGACCCAGTACTTC	CASSFVQTQYF
TRBJ2-7	-	TRBV12-3/TRBV12-4	-	TGTGCCAGCAGTTTAGCGGGCGTCGCCGAGCAGTACTTC	CASSLAGVAEQYF
TRBJ2-3	-	TRBV7-3	-	TGTGCCAGCAGCTTAACCAGGGTAGATACGCAGTATTTT	CASSLTRVDTQYF
TRBJ2-7	-	TRBV2	-	TGTGCCAGCACGCAGGACTACGAGCAGTACTTC	CASTQDYEQYF
TRBJ1-1	once	TRBV30	-	TGTGCCTGGACAGGGTATAGCGCTGAAGCTTTCTTT	CAWTGYSAEAFF
TRBJ2-6	-	TRBV7-3	-	TGTGCCAGCAGCCCCGAGACAAGTTTCTCTGGGGCCAACGTCCTGACTTTC	CASSPETSFSGANVLTF
TRBJ2-3	-	TRBV7-9	-	TGTGCCAGCAGCGGCCCGACAGGAGATACGCAGTATTTT	CASSGPTGDTQYF
TRBJ2-5	-	TRBV7-9	TRBD2	TGTGCCACCCCCCGAGGACGTAGCGGGAGCGGAGAGACCCAGTACTTC	CATPRGRSGSGETQYF
TRBJ1-2	-	TRBV4-2	-	TGTGCCAGCAGCCAAACCCGACAGTACTATGGCTACACCTTC	CASSQTRQYYGYTF
TRBJ2-3	-	TRBV20-1	-	TGCAGTGCGCGCGGTGGGAGAAGCACAGATACGCAGTATTTT	CSARGGRSTDTQYF
TRBJ1-4	-	TRBV5-1	TRBD1	TGCGCCAGCAGCCGGGACAGTCTAATGAAAAACCTGTTTTTT	CASSRDSLMKNLFF
TRBJ1-1	-	TRBV30	-	TGTGCCTACTCAGGGGTTCCTATGAACACTGAAGCTTTCTTT	CAYSGVPMNTEAFF
TRBJ1-3	-	TRBV4-3	-	TGCGCCAGCAGCCAAGGTACAGCATACTATGGAAACACCATATATTTT	CASSQGTAYYGNTIYF
TRBJ2-7	once	TRBV28	TRBD1	TGTGCCAGCAGTTTATGGGGGACAGGGGGCTACGAGCAGTACTTC	CASSLWGTGGYEQYF
TRBJ1-1	-	TRBV12-3/TRBV12-4	-	TGTGCCAGCAGTTTAGGTTTCTCTGCCTCTGAAGCTTTCTTT	CASSLGFSASEAFF
TRBJ1-1	-	TRBV6-1	-	TGTGCCAGCAGAACCACGGACAGAATGAACACTGAAGCTTTCTTT	CASRTTDRMNTEAFF
TRBJ1-2	few	TRBV11-3	-	TGTGCCAGCAGCTTGGACCGCTCTCTGTCCTTC	CASSLDRSLSF
TRBJ2-7	-	TRBV7-9	-	TGTGCCAGCAGCTTAGGATGGGGCCGGAGCTCCTACGAGCAGTACTTC	CASSLGWGRSSYEQYF
TRBJ1-4	once	TRBV4-2	-	TGTGCCAGCAGCCACACAGACCGGGGCTTAAATGAAAAACTGTTTTTT	CASSHTDRGLNEKLFF
TRBJ2-1	-	TRBV7-2	-	TGTGCCAGCAGCTTGAGGGGCGGGAATGAGCAGTTCTTC	CASSLRGGNEQFF
TRBJ1-1	-	TRBV12-3/TRBV12-4	TRBD1	TGTGCCAGCAGCCACCGGACAGGGGGGACTGAAGCTTTATTT	CASSHRTGGTEALF